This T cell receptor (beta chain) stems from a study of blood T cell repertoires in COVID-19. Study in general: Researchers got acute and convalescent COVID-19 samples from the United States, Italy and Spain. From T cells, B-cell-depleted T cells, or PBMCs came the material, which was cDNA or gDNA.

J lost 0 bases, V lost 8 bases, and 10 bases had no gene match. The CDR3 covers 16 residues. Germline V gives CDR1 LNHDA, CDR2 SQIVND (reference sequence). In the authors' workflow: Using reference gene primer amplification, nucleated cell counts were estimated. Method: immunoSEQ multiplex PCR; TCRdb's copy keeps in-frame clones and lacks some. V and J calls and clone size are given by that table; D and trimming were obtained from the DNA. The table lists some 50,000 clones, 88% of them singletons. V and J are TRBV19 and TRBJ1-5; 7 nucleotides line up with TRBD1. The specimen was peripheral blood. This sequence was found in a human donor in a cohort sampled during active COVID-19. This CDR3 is CASGTGTDYSNQPQHF. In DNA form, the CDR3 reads TGTGCCAGTGGGACCGGGACAGATTATAGCAATCAGCCCCAGCATTTT.